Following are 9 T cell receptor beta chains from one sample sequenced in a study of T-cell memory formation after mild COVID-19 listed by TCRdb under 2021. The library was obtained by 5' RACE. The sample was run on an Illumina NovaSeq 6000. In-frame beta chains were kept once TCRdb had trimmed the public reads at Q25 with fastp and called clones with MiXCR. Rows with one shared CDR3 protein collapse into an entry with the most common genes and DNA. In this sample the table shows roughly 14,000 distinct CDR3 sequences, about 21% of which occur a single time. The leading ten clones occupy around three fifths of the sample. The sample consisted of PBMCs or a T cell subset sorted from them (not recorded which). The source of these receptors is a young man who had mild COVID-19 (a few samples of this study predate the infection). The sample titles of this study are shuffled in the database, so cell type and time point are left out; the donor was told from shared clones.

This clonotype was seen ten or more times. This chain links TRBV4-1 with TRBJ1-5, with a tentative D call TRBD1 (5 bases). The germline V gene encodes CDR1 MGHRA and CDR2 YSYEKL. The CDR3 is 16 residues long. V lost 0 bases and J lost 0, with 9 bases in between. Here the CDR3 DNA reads TGCGCCAGCAGCCAAGATGACAGACCTAGCAATCAGCCCCAGCATTTT. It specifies CASSQDDRPSNQPQHF.

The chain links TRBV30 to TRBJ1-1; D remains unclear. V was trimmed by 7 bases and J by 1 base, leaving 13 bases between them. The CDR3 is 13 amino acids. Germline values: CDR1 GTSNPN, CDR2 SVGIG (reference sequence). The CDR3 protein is CALGGFGNTEAFF. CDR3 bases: TGTGCCTTAGGAGGGTTTGGGAACACTGAAGCTTTCTTT.

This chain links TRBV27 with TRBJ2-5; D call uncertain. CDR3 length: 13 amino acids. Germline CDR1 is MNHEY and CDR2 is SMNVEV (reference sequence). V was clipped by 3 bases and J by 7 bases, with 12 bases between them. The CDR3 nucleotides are TGTGCCAGCAGTTTGTTGGGGTTTGGGACCCAGTACTTC. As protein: CASSLLGFGTQYF.

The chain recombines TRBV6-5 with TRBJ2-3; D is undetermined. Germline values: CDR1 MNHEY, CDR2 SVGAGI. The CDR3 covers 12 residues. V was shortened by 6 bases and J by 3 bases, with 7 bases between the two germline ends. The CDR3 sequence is CASSPGTDTQYF. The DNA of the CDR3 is TGTGCCAGCAGCCCCGGGACAGATACGCAGTATTTT.

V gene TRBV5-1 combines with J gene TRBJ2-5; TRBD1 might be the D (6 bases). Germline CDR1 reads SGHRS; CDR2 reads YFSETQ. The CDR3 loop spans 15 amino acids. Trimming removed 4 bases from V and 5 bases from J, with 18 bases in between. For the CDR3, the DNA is TGCGCCAGCAGCCCCGAGGCGACAGGCGGGGAGACCCAGTACTTC. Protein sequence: CASSPEATGGETQYF.

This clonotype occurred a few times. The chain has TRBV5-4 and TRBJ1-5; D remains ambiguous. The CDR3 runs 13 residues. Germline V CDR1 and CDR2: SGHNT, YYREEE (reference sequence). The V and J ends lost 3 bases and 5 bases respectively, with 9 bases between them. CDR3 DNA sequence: TGTGCCAGCAGCTCGGGGAAGGATCAGCCCCAGCATTTT. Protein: CASSSGKDQPQHF. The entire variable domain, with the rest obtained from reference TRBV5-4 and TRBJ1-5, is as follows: ETGVTQSPTHLIKTRGQQVTLRCSSQSGHNTVSWYQQALGQGPQFIFQYYREEENGRGNFPPRFSGLQFPNYSSELNVNALELDDSALYLCASSSGKDQPQHFGDGTRLSIL.

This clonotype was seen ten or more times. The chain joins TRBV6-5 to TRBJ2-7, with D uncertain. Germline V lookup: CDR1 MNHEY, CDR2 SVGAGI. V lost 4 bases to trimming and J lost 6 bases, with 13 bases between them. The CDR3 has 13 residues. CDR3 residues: CASSSFPRSEQYV. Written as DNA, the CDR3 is TGTGCCAGCAGTTCCTTTCCCCGCAGCGAGCAGTACGTC.

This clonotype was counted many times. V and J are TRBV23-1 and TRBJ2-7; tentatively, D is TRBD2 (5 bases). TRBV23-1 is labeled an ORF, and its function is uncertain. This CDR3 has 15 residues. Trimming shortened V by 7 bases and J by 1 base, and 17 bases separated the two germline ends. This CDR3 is CASNLGVGISYEQYF. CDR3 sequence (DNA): TGCGCCAGCAACCTCGGGGTAGGGATTTCCTACGAGCAGTACTTC.

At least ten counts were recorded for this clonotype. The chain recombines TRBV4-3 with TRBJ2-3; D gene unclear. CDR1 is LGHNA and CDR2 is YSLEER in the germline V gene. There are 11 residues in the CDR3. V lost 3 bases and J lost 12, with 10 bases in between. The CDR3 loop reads CASSQRGRQYF. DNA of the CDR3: TGCGCCAGCAGCCAGCGAGGACGCCAGTATTTT.